This is a list of T cell receptor beta chains from one sample in a study of T cells in Graves' hyperthyroidism and ophthalmopathy. MiXCR was run by TCRdb on the multiplex PCR reads, yielding one entry per CDR3 protein. The top ten clones hold less than 25% of a sample with 370,000 or so distinct CDR3 sequences, roughly 14% of them seen once. Sequencing was carried out using blood. Every receptor here comes from a man aged 25 to 40 with Graves' hyperthyroidism that later progressed to Graves' ophthalmopathy. CDR3s include the opening cysteine and the closing phenylalanine or tryptophan. D genes are given only for firm matches. For some rows the clone size is stated as once, few or many, or as a class when expanded; others skip it.

d_call clone_size j_call v_call cdr3_nt cdr3_aa
TRBD1 . TRBJ2-6 TRBV28 TGTGCCAGCAGGGACCACAGGGGGCCTGGGGCCAACGTCCTGACTTTC CASRDHRGPGANVLTF
. few TRBJ2-1 TRBV19 TGTGCCAGTAGTATCCAGGGGAACTACAATGAGCAGTTCTTC CASSIQGNYNEQFF
. few TRBJ2-3 TRBV12-3/TRBV12-4 TGTGCCAGCGGCTGGGCCAGCACGCAGTATTTT CASGWASTQYF
. . TRBJ1-4 TRBV28 TGTGCCAGCAGTTTATCCCGCAGGGAGACGGGGACTAATGAAAAACTGTTTTTT CASSLSRRETGTNEKLFF
TRBD2 . TRBJ2-1 TRBV10-3 TGTGCCATCAGTGAATCTAGCGGGGTCTACAATGAGCAGTTCTTC CAISESSGVYNEQFF
. many TRBJ2-7 TRBV18 TGTGCCAGCTCACCACGGCCGTACTACGAGCAGTACTTC CASSPRPYYEQYF
TRBD1 few TRBJ2-7 TRBV5-1 TGCGCCAGCAGCAGGGGGCTGAGTGGGTCCTACGAGCAGTACTTC CASSRGLSGSYEQYF
TRBD2 few TRBJ2-1 TRBV9 TGTGCCAGCAGCGTAAAAGGACTAGAGTCCTATGAGCAGTTCTTC CASSVKGLESYEQFF
TRBD2 many TRBJ2-2 TRBV12-3/TRBV12-4 TGTGCCAGCAGTTTAAGACCCGGGACTAGCATAGGGAACGGGGAGCTGTTTTTT CASSLRPGTSIGNGELFF
TRBD1 . TRBJ2-7 TRBV6-1 TGTGCCAGCAGTAAGGGACAGAGTTCCTACGAGCAGTACTTC CASSKGQSSYEQYF
. few TRBJ1-6 TRBV28 TGTGCCAGCAGCCTTCCGGGCCGGTCAGGCGCCGCTTCACCCCTCCACTTT CASSLPGRSGAASPLHF
TRBD1 few TRBJ2-1 TRBV7-9 TGTGCCAGCGGCCAGGGGGATACCTACAATGAGCAGTTCTTC CASGQGDTYNEQFF
TRBD1 many TRBJ2-7 TRBV2 TGTGCCAGTCAACTTACCGGACAGGGATCACGCGAGCAGTACTTC CASQLTGQGSREQYF
TRBD1 many TRBJ2-3 TRBV4-1 TGCGCCAGCAGCCAAGATGGGACAGCCGAGGTAACAGATACGCAGTATTTT CASSQDGTAEVTDTQYF
. . TRBJ1-5 TRBV20-1 TGCAGTGCTAGAGTTCTAAGCAATCAGCCCCAGCATTTT CSARVLSNQPQHF
TRBD1 many TRBJ2-3 TRBV5-5 TGTGCCAGCAGCCCCGGGGACAGGATGACAGATACGCAGTATTTT CASSPGDRMTDTQYF
. . TRBJ1-4 TRBV3-1 TGTGCCAGCAGCCCCTGGGGGAGGTCTAATGAAAAACTGTTTTTT CASSPWGRSNEKLFF
. . TRBJ1-1 TRBV29-1 TGCAGCGTTACAGGTCCCACCCAAAAACCTTTCTTT CSVTGPTQKPFF
. many TRBJ1-2 TRBV3-1 TGTGCCAGCAGTATCGGGGCGGCTGGCTACACCTTC CASSIGAAGYTF
. many TRBJ2-7 TRBV12-3/TRBV12-4 TGTGCCAGCAGTATTACAGGGGGGGGTTCCTACGAGCAGTACTTC CASSITGGGSYEQYF
. few TRBJ1-4 TRBV3-1 TGTGCCAGCAGCCCGGGGGTGAATGAAAAACTGTTTTTT CASSPGVNEKLFF
. . TRBJ2-7 TRBV19 TGTGCCAGTAGTATAAACTCCGGGTACGAGCAGTACTTC CASSINSGYEQYF
. few TRBJ2-5 TRBV12-3/TRBV12-4 TGTGCCAGCAGTCCCGAGTGGCCCTCTGTAGAGACCCAGTACTTC CASSPEWPSVETQYF
TRBD2 few TRBJ2-5 TRBV28 TGTGCCAGCAGCCGCGGACTAGCGGGGCCCCCCGAGTACTTC CASSRGLAGPPEYF
. many TRBJ2-7 TRBV7-2 TGTGCCAGCAGCTTAGGACGGACGCCCTACGAGCAGTACTTC CASSLGRTPYEQYF
. many TRBJ2-5 TRBV5-5 TGTGCCAGCGTTCGTATGGGGTCCCGGGAGACCCAGTACTTC CASVRMGSRETQYF
. many TRBJ1-6 TRBV7-6 TGTGCCAGCAGCGCCCGGGAAAGGAATTCACCCCTCCACTTT CASSARERNSPLHF
. few TRBJ2-7 TRBV30 TGTGCCTGGAGTGTATGGCAGAACGAGCAGTACTTC CAWSVWQNEQYF
. few TRBJ1-4 TRBV3-1 TGTGCCAGCAGCCATGGGACTAATGAAAAACTGTTTTTT CASSHGTNEKLFF
. many TRBJ1-5 TRBV2 TGTGCCAGCAGGGATGGTAGCAATCAGCCCCAGCATTTT CASRDGSNQPQHF
TRBD2 many TRBJ2-1 TRBV5-1 TGCGCCAGCAGCCCCTGGACTAGCGGGGGGTATGATGAGCAGTTCTTC CASSPWTSGGYDEQFF
TRBD1 many TRBJ2-7 TRBV6-1 TGTGCCAGCATTTATCCGGGACAGGACCACGAGCAGTACTTC CASIYPGQDHEQYF
TRBD1 many TRBJ2-6 TRBV7-3 TGTGCCAGCAGCCCGGGACAGGGGAGTGGGGCCAACGTCCTGACTTTC CASSPGQGSGANVLTF
. many TRBJ1-2 TRBV7-9 TGTGCCAGCAGCTTCGCGGGGGACCTCGGGGGCTACACCTTC CASSFAGDLGGYTF
. many TRBJ1-5 TRBV30 TGTGCCTGGAGTGTAGAAGGGAGGGGTGGGCAGCCCCAGCATTTT CAWSVEGRGGQPQHF
. few TRBJ1-2 TRBV20-1 TGCAGTGCTAGCGACGGACAAGGCGGGCACTATGGCTACACCTTC CSASDGQGGHYGYTF
TRBD1 many TRBJ2-7 TRBV6-1 TGTGCCAGCAGGACCGGGACAGGGAAGCCCTACGAGCAGTACTTC CASRTGTGKPYEQYF
TRBD2 many TRBJ2-1 TRBV13 TGTGCCAGCAGCCCCCGGGGTAGCGGGAGCTCCTACAATGAGCAGTTCTTC CASSPRGSGSSYNEQFF
. few TRBJ1-1 TRBV7-2 TGTGCCAGCAGCTTAAAGGGAGGCCACTTGAACACTGAAGCTTTCTTT CASSLKGGHLNTEAFF
. many TRBJ1-5 TRBV2 TGTGCCAGCGGGGGCGCGGGGAATCAGCCCCAGCATTTT CASGGAGNQPQHF
. . TRBJ1-1 TRBV6-1 TGTGTCAGCAGTGGTTGGTCGAACGCTGAAGCTTTCTTT CVSSGWSNAEAFF
. few TRBJ2-1 TRBV3-1 TGTGCCAGCAGCCAAGGAGAGTTCAATGAGCAGTTCTTC CASSQGEFNEQFF
. many TRBJ1-5 TRBV2 TGTGCCAGCAGTGATGGGGGGGGTGGCAATCAGCCCCAGCATTTT CASSDGGGGNQPQHF
TRBD1 . TRBJ1-6 TRBV20-1 TGCAGTGCTAGAGTGAGCCCCTTCCGGACAGGGTATAATTCACCCCTCCACTTT CSARVSPFRTGYNSPLHF
. few TRBJ1-2 TRBV2 TGTGCCAGCGGACCGCCGAGCTATGGCTACACCTTC CASGPPSYGYTF
TRBD2 many TRBJ2-7 TRBV12-3/TRBV12-4 TGTGCCAGCAGTCCCTACCCCCCGGGGACTAGCGGGGGGCCCCTCTACGAGCAGTACTTC CASSPYPPGTSGGPLYEQYF
. many TRBJ2-3 TRBV7-9 TGTGCCAGCAGCGGACGGACACGCACAGATACGCAGTATTTT CASSGRTRTDTQYF
. few TRBJ2-2 TRBV10-3 TGTGCCACTGAGAACACCGGGGAGCTGTTTTTT CATENTGELFF
. few TRBJ2-4 TRBV25-1 TGTGCCAGCAGTGAAATTACCGGGGCCAGAAACATTCAGTACTTC CASSEITGARNIQYF
. . TRBJ2-7 TRBV7-2 TGTGCCAGCAGTCCCCCCAGGGGAGGGGCCTACGAGCAGTACTTC CASSPPRGGAYEQYF
. many TRBJ1-3 TRBV7-8 TGTGCCAGCAGCTTAGCTCGGAGGGGGATCTCTGGAAACACCATATATTTT CASSLARRGISGNTIYF
. many TRBJ1-1 TRBV6-4 TGTGCCAGCAGTGCCCAGGCCGACACTGAAGCTTTCTTT CASSAQADTEAFF
TRBD1 . TRBJ1-5 TRBV20-1 TGCAGTCCTACAGGGGCGAGCAATCAGCCCCAGCATTTT CSPTGASNQPQHF
. many TRBJ1-1 TRBV27 TGTGCCAGCAGTTCCCGGACAGAGAACACTGAAGCTTTCTTT CASSSRTENTEAFF
. . TRBJ1-5 TRBV19 TGTGCCAGTAGGGTCCCACCAAATCAGCCCCAGCATTTT CASRVPPNQPQHF
TRBD1 many TRBJ2-2 TRBV28 TGTGCCAGCAGTTTATGGGGACAGACCGGGGAGCTGTTTTTT CASSLWGQTGELFF
. few TRBJ2-7 TRBV27 TGTGCCAGCAGGGCCCTGATGGGGGCCTCCTACGAGCAGTACTTC CASRALMGASYEQYF
. many TRBJ2-3 TRBV7-2 TGTGCCAGCAGCTTATTGGGGGGGCCTAGCACAGATACGCAGTATTTT CASSLLGGPSTDTQYF